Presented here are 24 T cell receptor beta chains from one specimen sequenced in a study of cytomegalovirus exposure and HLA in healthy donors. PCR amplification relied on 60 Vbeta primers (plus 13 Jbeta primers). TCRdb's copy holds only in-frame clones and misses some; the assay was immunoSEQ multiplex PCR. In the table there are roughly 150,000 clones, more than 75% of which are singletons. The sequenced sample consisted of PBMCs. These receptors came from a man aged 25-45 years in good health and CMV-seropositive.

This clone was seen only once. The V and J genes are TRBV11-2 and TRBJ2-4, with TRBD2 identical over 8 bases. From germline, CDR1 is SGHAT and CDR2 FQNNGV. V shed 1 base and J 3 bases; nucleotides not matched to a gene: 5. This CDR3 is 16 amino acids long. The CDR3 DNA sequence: TGTGCCAGCAGCTTAGCGGGAGGGCCGGGCAAAAACATTCAGTACTTC. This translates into CASSLAGGPGKNIQYF.

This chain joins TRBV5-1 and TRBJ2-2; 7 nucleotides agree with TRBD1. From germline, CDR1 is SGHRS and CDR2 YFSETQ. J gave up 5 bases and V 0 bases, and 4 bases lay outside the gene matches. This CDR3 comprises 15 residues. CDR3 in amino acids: CASSLGGTETGELFF. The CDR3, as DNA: TGCGCCAGCAGCTTGGGGGGGACAGAGACCGGGGAGCTGTTTTTT.

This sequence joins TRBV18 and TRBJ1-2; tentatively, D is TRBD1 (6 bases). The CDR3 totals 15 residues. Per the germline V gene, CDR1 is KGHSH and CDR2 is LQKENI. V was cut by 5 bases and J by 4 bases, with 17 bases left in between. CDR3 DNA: TGTGCCAGCTCATCAGGTGGGGGGGCGACCTATGGCTACACCTTC. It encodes CASSSGGGATYGYTF.

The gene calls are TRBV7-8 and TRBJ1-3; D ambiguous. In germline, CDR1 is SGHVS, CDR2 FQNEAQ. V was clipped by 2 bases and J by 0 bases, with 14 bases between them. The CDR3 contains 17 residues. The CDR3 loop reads CASSLSRVASSGNTIYF. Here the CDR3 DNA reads TGTGCCAGCAGCTTATCCCGGGTCGCTAGCTCTGGAAACACCATATATTTT.

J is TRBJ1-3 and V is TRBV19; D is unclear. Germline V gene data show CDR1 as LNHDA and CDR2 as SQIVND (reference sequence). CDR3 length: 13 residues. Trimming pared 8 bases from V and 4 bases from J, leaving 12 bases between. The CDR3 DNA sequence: TGTGCCAGTTCCGAGACTTGGGGAAACACCATATATTTT. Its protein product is CASSETWGNTIYF.

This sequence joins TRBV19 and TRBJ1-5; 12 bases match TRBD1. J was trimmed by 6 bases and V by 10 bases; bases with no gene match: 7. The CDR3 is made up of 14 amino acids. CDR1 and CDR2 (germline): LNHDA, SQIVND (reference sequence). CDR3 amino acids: CATVGQGAVQPQHF. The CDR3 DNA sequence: TGTGCCACCGTGGGACAGGGGGCGGTTCAGCCCCAGCATTTT.

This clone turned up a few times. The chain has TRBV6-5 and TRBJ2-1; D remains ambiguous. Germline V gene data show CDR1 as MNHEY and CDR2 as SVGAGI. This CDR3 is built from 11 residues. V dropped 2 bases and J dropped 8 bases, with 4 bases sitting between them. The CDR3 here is CASSYAYEQFF. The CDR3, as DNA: TGTGCCAGCAGTTACGCGTATGAGCAGTTCTTC.

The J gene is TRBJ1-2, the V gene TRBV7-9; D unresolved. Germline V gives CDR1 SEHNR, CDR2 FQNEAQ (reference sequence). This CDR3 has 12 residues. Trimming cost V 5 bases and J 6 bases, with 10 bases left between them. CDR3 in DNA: TGTGCCAGCAGCCAACCGCCAGATGGCTACACCTTC. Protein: CASSQPPDGYTF.

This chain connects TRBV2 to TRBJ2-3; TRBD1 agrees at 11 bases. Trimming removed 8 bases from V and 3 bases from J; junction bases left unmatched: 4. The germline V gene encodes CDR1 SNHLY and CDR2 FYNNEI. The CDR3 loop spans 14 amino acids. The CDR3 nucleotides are TGTGCCAGCGGGGGACAGGGGGTAACAGATACGCAGTATTTT. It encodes CASGGQGVTDTQYF.

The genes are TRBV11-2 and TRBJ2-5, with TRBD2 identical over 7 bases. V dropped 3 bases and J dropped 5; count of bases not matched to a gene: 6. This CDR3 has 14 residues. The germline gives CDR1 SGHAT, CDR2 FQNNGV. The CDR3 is CASSLGRAYETQYF. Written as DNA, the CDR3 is TGTGCCAGCAGCTTGGGGAGGGCCTACGAGACCCAGTACTTC. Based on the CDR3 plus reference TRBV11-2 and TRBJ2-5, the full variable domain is EAGVAQSPRYKIIEKRQSVAFWCNPISGHATLYWYQQILGQGPKLLIQFQNNGVVDDSQLPKDRFSAERLKGVDSTLKIQPAKLEDSAVYLCASSLGRAYETQYFGPGTRLLVL.

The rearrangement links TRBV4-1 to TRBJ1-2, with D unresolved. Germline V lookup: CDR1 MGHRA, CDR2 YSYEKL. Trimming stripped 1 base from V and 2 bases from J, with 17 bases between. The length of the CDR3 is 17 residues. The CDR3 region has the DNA TGCGCCAGCAGCCAAGTTTTAGCCGTGCGCGGGAACTATGGCTACACCTTC. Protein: CASSQVLAVRGNYGYTF.

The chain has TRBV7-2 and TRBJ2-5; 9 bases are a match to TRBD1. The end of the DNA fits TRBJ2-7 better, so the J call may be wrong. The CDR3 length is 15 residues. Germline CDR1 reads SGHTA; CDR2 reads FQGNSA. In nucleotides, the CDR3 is TGTGCCAGCAGCTTCGGGACAGGGAACTCCTACGAGCAGTACTTC. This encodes CASSFGTGNSYEQYF.

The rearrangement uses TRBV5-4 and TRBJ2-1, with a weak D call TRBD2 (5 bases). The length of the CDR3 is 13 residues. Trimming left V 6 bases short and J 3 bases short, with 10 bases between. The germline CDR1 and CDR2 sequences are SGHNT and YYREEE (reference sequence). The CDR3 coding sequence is TGTGCCAGCACCCCGGACTTCTACAATGAGCAGTTCTTC. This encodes CASTPDFYNEQFF.

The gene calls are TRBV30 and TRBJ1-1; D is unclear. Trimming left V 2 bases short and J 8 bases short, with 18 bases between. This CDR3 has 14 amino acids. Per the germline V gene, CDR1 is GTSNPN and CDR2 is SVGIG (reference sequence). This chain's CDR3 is CAWSTPGRLTEAFF. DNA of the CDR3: TGTGCCTGGAGTACACCGGGAAGACTTACCGAAGCTTTCTTT.

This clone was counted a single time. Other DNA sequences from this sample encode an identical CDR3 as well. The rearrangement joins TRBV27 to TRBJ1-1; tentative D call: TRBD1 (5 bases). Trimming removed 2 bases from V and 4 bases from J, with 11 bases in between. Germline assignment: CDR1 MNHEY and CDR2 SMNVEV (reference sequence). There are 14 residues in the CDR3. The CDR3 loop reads CASSLRGGSTEAFF. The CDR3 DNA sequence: TGTGCCAGCAGTTTAAGGGGTGGAAGCACTGAAGCTTTCTTT.

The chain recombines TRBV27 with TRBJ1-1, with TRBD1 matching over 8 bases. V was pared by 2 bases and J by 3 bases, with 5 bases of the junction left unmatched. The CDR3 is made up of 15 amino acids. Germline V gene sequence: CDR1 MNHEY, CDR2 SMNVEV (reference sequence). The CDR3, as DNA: TGTGCCAGCAGTTTACATTACAGGGGGGACACTGAAGCTTTCTTT. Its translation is CASSLHYRGDTEAFF.

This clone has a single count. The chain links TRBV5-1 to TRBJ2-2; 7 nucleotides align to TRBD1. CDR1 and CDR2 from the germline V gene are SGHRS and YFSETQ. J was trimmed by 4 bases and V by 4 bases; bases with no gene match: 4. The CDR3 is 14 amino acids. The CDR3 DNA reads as TGCGCCAGCAGCAGAACAGGGGCCACCGGGGAGCTGTTTTTT. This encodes CASSRTGATGELFF.

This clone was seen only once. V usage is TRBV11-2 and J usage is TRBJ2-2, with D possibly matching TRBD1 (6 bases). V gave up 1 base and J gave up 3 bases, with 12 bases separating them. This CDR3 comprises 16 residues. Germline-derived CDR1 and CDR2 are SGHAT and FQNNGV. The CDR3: CASSLVEAGDTGELFF. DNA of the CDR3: TGTGCCAGCAGCTTAGTTGAAGCAGGGGACACCGGGGAGCTGTTTTTT.

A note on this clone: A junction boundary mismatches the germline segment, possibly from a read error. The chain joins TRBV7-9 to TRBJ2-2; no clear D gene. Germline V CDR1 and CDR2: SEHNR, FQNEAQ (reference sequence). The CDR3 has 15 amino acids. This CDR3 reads CSSSLVATNTGELFF. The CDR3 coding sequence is TGTTCCAGCAGCTTAGTGGCAACGAACACCGGGGAGCTGTTTTTT.

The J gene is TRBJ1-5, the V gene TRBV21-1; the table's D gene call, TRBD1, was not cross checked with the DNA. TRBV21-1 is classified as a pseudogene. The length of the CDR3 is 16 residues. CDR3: CASSNQGSYSNQPQHF. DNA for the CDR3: TGTGCCAGCAGTAATCAGGGCTCCTATAGCAATCAGCCCCAGCATTTT.

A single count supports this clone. The CDR3 is CASSFPDSYEQYF. CDR3 DNA sequence: TGTGCCAGCAGCTTCCCAGACTCCTACGAGCAGTACTTC. The rearrangement uses TRBV7-2 and TRBJ2-7, with D unclear. Trimming left V 3 bases short and J 0 bases short, with 6 bases between. Germline V gene lookup returns CDR1 SGHTA and CDR2 FQGNSA. The CDR3 consists of 13 residues. Looking up the rest from reference TRBV7-2 and TRBJ2-7 gives the full variable domain: GAGVSQSPSNKVTEKGKDVELRCDPISGHTALYWYRQSLGQGLEFLIYFQGNSAPDKSGLPSDRFSAERTGGSVSTLTIQRTQQEDSAVYLCASSFPDSYEQYFGPGTRLTVT.

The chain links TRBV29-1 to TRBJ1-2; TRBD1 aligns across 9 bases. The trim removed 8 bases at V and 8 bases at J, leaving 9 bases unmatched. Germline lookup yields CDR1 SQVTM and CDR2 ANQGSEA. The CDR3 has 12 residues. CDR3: CSSGQGSGGYTF. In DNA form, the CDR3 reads TGCAGCTCCGGACAGGGGTCGGGAGGCTACACCTTC. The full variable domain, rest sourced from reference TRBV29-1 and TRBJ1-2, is SAVISQKPSRDICQRGTSLTIQCQVDSQVTMMFWYRQQPGQSLTLIATANQGSEATYESGFVIDKFPISRPNLTFSTLTVSNMSPEDSSIYLCSSGQGSGGYTFGSGTRLTVV.

The CDR3 protein is CAWRGQGEYEQYF. In DNA, the CDR3 is TGTGCCTGGCGGGGACAGGGGGAGTACGAGCAGTACTTC. V usage is TRBV30 and J usage is TRBJ2-7; the match to TRBD1 covers 11 bases. The CDR3 is 13 amino acids. Per the germline V gene, CDR1 is GTSNPN and CDR2 is SVGIG (reference sequence). V was clipped by 5 bases and J by 4 bases; unmatched bases: 4. Full variable domain (outside the CDR3, taken from reference TRBV30 and TRBJ2-7): SQTIHQWPATLVQPVGSPLSLECTVEGTSNPNLYWYRQAAGRGLQLLFYSVGIGQISSEVPQNLSASRPQDRQFILSSKKLLLSDSGFYLCAWRGQGEYEQYFGPGTRLTVT.

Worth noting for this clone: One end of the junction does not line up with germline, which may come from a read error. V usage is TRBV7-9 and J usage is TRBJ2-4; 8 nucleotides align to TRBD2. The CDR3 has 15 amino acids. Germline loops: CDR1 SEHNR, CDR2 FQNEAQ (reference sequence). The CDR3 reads CSSSGRGGVENIQYF. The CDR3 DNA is TGTTCCAGCAGCGGCCGGGGGGGGGTCGAAAACATTCAGTACTTC.